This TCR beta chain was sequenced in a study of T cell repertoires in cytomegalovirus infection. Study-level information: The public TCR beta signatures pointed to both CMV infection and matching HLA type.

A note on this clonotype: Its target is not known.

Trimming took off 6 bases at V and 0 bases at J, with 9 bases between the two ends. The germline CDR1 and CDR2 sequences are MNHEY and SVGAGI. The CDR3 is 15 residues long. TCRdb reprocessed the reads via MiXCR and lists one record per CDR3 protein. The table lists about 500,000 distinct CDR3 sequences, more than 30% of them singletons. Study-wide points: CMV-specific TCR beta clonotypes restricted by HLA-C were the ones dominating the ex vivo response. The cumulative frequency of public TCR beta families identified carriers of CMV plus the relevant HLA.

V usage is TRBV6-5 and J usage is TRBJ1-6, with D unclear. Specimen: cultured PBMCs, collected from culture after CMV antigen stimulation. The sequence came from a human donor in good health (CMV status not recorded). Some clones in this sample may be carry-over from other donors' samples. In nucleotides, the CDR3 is TGTGCCAGCAGACCTGGGAGCTCCTATAATTCACCCCTCCACTTT. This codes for CASRPGSSYNSPLHF.